A single sample gave rise to the 28 T cell receptor beta chains below, sequenced in a study of blood T cells in healthy people across ages. Using a J-beta primer mix together with a sample-barcoded 5' primer, a second PCR was run for about 6 to 11 cycles. TCRdb called the 5' RACE reads again in MiXCR, with one record for every CDR3 protein. The table includes 700,000 to 900,000 distinct CDR3 sequences, about 53% detected once. Source material: blood. The receptors here all came from a man of 80 years or more in good health.

V usage is TRBV9 and J usage is TRBJ2-5, with D possibly TRBD2 on 6 matching bases. CDR1 is SGDLS and CDR2 is YYNGEE in the germline V gene. CDR3 length equals 16 residues. Trimming left V 0 bases short and J 1 base short, with 13 bases between. The DNA for the CDR3 is TGTGCCAGCAGCGTAGCCAGCGGGTACCTCCAAGAGACCCAGTACTTC. Protein product: CASSVASGYLQETQYF.

J is TRBJ2-1 and V is TRBV7-9; D is unresolved. Germline V gene sequence: CDR1 SEHNR, CDR2 FQNEAQ (reference sequence). Trimming shortened V by 3 bases and J by 7 bases, and 22 bases separated the two germline ends. CDR3 size: 17 residues. The CDR3 protein is CASSLWVGTNGPNEQFF. The CDR3, as DNA: TGTGCCAGCAGCTTGTGGGTTGGCACGAATGGGCCAAATGAGCAGTTCTTC.

The chain combines TRBV7-9 with TRBJ2-1, with 7 bases that match TRBD2. The CDR3 has 15 amino acids. V shed 7 bases, J shed 3 bases, and the junction held 9 bases outside the gene matches. The germline V gene encodes CDR1 SEHNR and CDR2 FQNEAQ (reference sequence). The CDR3 sequence is CASIIGEGDYNEQFF. The CDR3 DNA reads as TGTGCCAGCATCATCGGGGAGGGAGACTACAATGAGCAGTTCTTC.

A remark on this clonotype: A much larger clonotype is one base distant, so this may be a read error. The V call is TRBV29-1, the J call TRBJ1-6; D remains ambiguous. CDR3 length: 13 amino acids. Germline CDR1 reads SQVTM; CDR2 reads ANQGSEA. With 4 bases removed from V and 6 bases from J, the gap between germline ends came to 10 bases. For the CDR3, the DNA is TGCAGCGTTGCAGACGGCTGTAATTCACCCCTCCACTTT. It yields the protein CSVADGCNSPLHF.

The rearrangement joins TRBV6-1 to TRBJ1-1; TRBD1 aligns across 7 bases. Germline CDR1 reads MNHNS; CDR2 reads SASEGT. The CDR3 consists of 14 residues. Trimming removed 4 bases from V and 4 bases from J; junction bases left unmatched: 6. The CDR3 is CASSGRQGVTEAFF. The CDR3 DNA reads TGTGCCAGCAGTGGCAGACAGGGTGTCACTGAAGCTTTCTTT.

The V call is TRBV24-1, the J call TRBJ2-4; no clear D. The end of the DNA is better explained by TRBJ2-7, so the J call may be wrong. Germline-derived CDR1 and CDR2 are KGHDR and SFDVKD. The CDR3 spans 12 residues. CDR3 protein: CAETLSPYEQYF. The CDR3 DNA reads TGTGCCGAGACACTATCCCCCTACGAGCAGTACTTC.

The chain is built from TRBV11-2 and TRBJ2-7; D is possibly TRBD2 (5 bases). The CDR3 sequence is 13 residues long. The V end lost 3 bases, the J end lost 3 bases, and 9 bases lay between the germline ends. Per germline, CDR1 SGHAT and CDR2 FQNNGV. The chain's CDR3 is CASSLRAIYEQYF. CDR3 DNA sequence: TGTGCCAGCAGCTTGAGGGCGATCTACGAGCAGTACTTC. The whole variable domain, filled in from reference TRBV11-2 and TRBJ2-7, reads EAGVAQSPRYKIIEKRQSVAFWCNPISGHATLYWYQQILGQGPKLLIQFQNNGVVDDSQLPKDRFSAERLKGVDSTLKIQPAKLEDSAVYLCASSLRAIYEQYFGPGTRLTVT.

A few counts support this clonotype. This chain uses TRBV27 with TRBJ2-5; 10 bases map to TRBD2. The germline V gene encodes CDR1 MNHEY and CDR2 SMNVEV (reference sequence). The CDR3 totals 18 residues. V was clipped by 2 bases and J by 4 bases; unmatched bases: 13. Written as DNA, the CDR3 is TGTGCCAGCAGTTTAAAACCCCGCCTAGCGGGAGTTAGAGAGACCCAGTACTTC. Translating it yields CASSLKPRLAGVRETQYF.

The CDR3 sequence is CASSQGGPGYTF. The CDR3, as DNA: TGTGCCAGCAGCCAGGGCGGTCCTGGCTACACCTTC. The rearrangement joins TRBV3-1 to TRBJ1-2, with D hard to call. Trimming removed 3 bases from V and 7 bases from J, with 9 bases in between. This CDR3 spans 12 amino acids. From germline, CDR1 is LGHDT and CDR2 YNNKEL (reference sequence).

This rearrangement joins TRBV6-6 to TRBJ2-7; the match to TRBD1 covers 10 bases. Trimming took 8 bases from V and 6 from J; bases not matched to a gene: 7. The CDR3 consists of 13 residues. CDR1 is MNHNY and CDR2 is SVGAGI in the germline V gene (reference sequence). CDR3 sequence reads: CASGTGDEGEQYF. CDR3 coding DNA: TGTGCCAGCGGGACAGGGGACGAGGGCGAGCAGTACTTC.

The V call is TRBV20-1, the J call TRBJ1-2; the D is unclear. With 1 base removed from V and 3 bases from J, the gap between germline ends came to 12 bases. This CDR3 has 14 amino acids. Germline lookup yields CDR1 DFQATT and CDR2 SNEGSKA (reference sequence). DNA for the CDR3: TGCAGTGCTAGAGGTAGCTTCCTCGACTATGGCTACACCTTC. This translates into CSARGSFLDYGYTF.

This clonotype appeared a few times. This sequence joins TRBV18 and TRBJ1-2; TRBD1 is a possible D gene (6 bases). The germline V and J ends were trimmed by 4 bases and 2 bases, with 14 bases remaining between them. This CDR3 region has 15 residues. The germline CDR1 and CDR2 sequences are KGHSH and LQKENI. CDR3 DNA sequence: TGTGCCAGCTCACGCGGGGGGACACCCAACTATGGCTACACCTTC. It is translated as CASSRGGTPNYGYTF. The entire variable domain, with the rest obtained from reference TRBV18 and TRBJ1-2, is as follows: NAGVMQNPRHLVRRRGQEARLRCSPMKGHSHVYWYRQLPEEGLKFMVYLQKENIIDESGMPKERFSAEFPKEGPSILRIQQVVRGDSAAYFCASSRGGTPNYGYTFGSGTRLTVV.

V is TRBV6-8 and J is TRBJ2-5, with no clear D. The better agreement between TRBJ2-7 and the DNA end casts doubt on the J call. This CDR3 has 15 amino acids. Per the germline V gene, CDR1 is MNHGY and CDR2 is SAAAGT. CDR3 in DNA: TGTGCCAGCAGCTTCCACGAGGCAGGAGCCTACGAGCAGTACTTC. It codes for CASSFHEAGAYEQYF.

The V gene is TRBV7-3, the J gene TRBJ2-1; 7 positions agree with TRBD2. After removal of 1 base from V and 8 bases from J, the junction contained 8 bases not matched to a gene. This CDR3 has 15 amino acids. From germline, CDR1 is SGHTA and CDR2 FQGTGA. Written as DNA, the CDR3 is TGTGCCAGCAGCTTAAGCGGGAGTCTGGGGGATGAGCAGTTCTTC. This gives the protein CASSLSGSLGDEQFF.

CDR3 protein: CASSLGEPQHF. CDR3 coding DNA: TGTGCCAGCAGCTTAGGAGAGCCCCAGCATTTT. The chain recombines TRBV7-9 with TRBJ1-5; D not resolved. This CDR3 spans 11 amino acids. Trimming took off 1 base at V and 8 bases at J, with 3 bases between the two ends. Germline V gene sequence: CDR1 SEHNR, CDR2 FQNEAQ (reference sequence).

This sequence joins TRBV5-1 and TRBJ2-1; 7 bases agree with TRBD2. Trimming cost V 1 base and J 7 bases; bases outside gene matches: 17. Germline V lookup: CDR1 SGHRS, CDR2 YFSETQ. This CDR3 spans 18 amino acids. CDR3 in amino acids: CASSLTSASTLGANEQFF. The CDR3 region has the DNA TGCGCCAGCAGCTTGACTAGCGCCAGTACCTTGGGCGCTAATGAGCAGTTCTTC.

This clonotype was detected a few times. This chain joins TRBV20-1 and TRBJ1-5; weak D call: TRBD1 (5 bases). V was pared by 5 bases and J by 3 bases, with 14 bases between. Germline V gene data show CDR1 as DFQATT and CDR2 as SNEGSKA (reference sequence). The CDR3 is 14 residues long. The CDR3 DNA reads as TGCAGTGCTCAGTGGGGCCTCCCCAATCAGCCCCAGCATTTT. Translating gives CSAQWGLPNQPQHF.

The chain links TRBV29-1 to TRBJ2-3; 8 positions match TRBD2. Trimming cost V 5 bases and J 14 bases; bases outside gene matches: 12. Germline lookup yields CDR1 SQVTM and CDR2 ANQGSEA. The CDR3 extends over 12 amino acids. The chain's CDR3 is CSVSGSGRYAYF. The DNA of the CDR3 is TGCAGCGTTTCCGGGAGCGGGAGATACGCGTATTTT.

This clonotype was picked up a small number of times. The chain joins TRBV9 to TRBJ2-1; the match to TRBD2 covers 8 bases. The CDR3 runs 14 residues. Trimming at V came to 6 bases and at J to 5 bases, leaving 7 bases not matched to a gene. Germline V lookup: CDR1 SGDLS, CDR2 YYNGEE. In DNA, the CDR3 is TGTGCCAGCAACCGACTAGCGCGGGACAATGAGCAGTTCTTC. Translation: CASNRLARDNEQFF.

V usage is TRBV4-2 and J usage is TRBJ1-5; D is undetermined. Trimming took 6 bases from V and 6 from J, leaving 18 bases between them. From germline, CDR1 is LGHNA and CDR2 YNFKEQ. CDR3 length: 15 residues. CDR3 DNA sequence: TGTGCCAGCAGAAGTACGGACGGGCTCGGTCAGCCCCAGCATTTT. Amino acid sequence: CASRSTDGLGQPQHF.

V is TRBV9 and J is TRBJ1-2; D is ambiguous. In germline, CDR1 is SGDLS, CDR2 YYNGEE. Between the trimmed V and J ends, which lost 0 bases and 2 bases, there was a span of 17 bases. The CDR3 sequence is 17 residues long. CDR3 sequence: CASSVGARPIENYGYTF. The CDR3 DNA reads TGTGCCAGCAGCGTAGGGGCTCGACCTATTGAGAACTATGGCTACACCTTC.

The CDR3 is CASSETGGNEKLFF. The CDR3 nucleotides read TGCGCCAGCAGCGAGACAGGGGGTAATGAAAAACTGTTTTTT. V usage is TRBV10-2 and J usage is TRBJ1-4; the match to TRBD1 covers 9 bases. With V trimmed by 6 bases and J by 4 bases, 3 bases remained unmatched. The CDR3 covers 14 residues. CDR1 and CDR2 from the germline V gene are WSHSY and SAAADI.

The gene calls are TRBV21-1 and TRBJ1-4. TRBV21-1 is listed as a pseudogene. The CDR3 sequence is 16 residues long. CDR3 bases: TGTGCCAGCAGCACAAAGTGGCGGGACGGTAGTGAAAAACTGTTTTTT. Translation: CASSTKWRDGSEKLFF.

This clonotype was found a few times. The gene calls are TRBV24-1 and TRBJ2-1; TRBD2 is a possible D gene (5 bases). From germline, CDR1 is KGHDR and CDR2 SFDVKD. The CDR3 contains 18 residues. V was shortened by 0 bases and J by 0 bases, with 14 bases between the two germline ends. The CDR3 nucleotides read TGTGCCACCAGTGATTTGAGGGCTAGCCAGAGCTCCTACAATGAGCAGTTCTTC. It is translated as CATSDLRASQSSYNEQFF.

V and J are TRBV6-2 or TRBV6-3 and TRBJ1-2; the D gene is possibly TRBD1 (5 bases). The CDR3 loop spans 13 amino acids. Trimming cost V 6 bases and J 8 bases, with 16 bases left between them. The germline V gene has CDR1 MNHEY and CDR2 SVGEGT. As DNA, the CDR3 is TGTGCCAGCAGGCAGGGCCCTACTTGGGGCTACACCTTC. Translating gives CASRQGPTWGYTF.

V gene TRBV11-2 combines with J gene TRBJ2-1; D unresolved. Germline V gene lookup returns CDR1 SGHAT and CDR2 FQNNGV. The CDR3 covers 16 residues. Trimming cost V 2 bases and J 4 bases, with 15 bases left between them. The CDR3 loop reads CASSLLRPLRYNEQFF. The CDR3 DNA reads TGTGCCAGCAGCTTATTAAGACCTCTCAGGTACAATGAGCAGTTCTTC.

V and J are TRBV3-1 and TRBJ2-7; 10 bases map to TRBD1. J was trimmed by 4 bases and V by 3 bases; bases with no gene match: 9. This CDR3 region has 16 residues. Germline CDR1 is LGHDT and CDR2 is YNNKEL (reference sequence). The CDR3 nucleotides read TGTGCCAGCAGCCACCTCCCCGGGACAGGGGCTTACGAGCAGTACTTC. Encoded protein: CASSHLPGTGAYEQYF.

In its sample, this clonotype was seen once. J is TRBJ1-1 and V is TRBV6-1, with a weak D call TRBD1 (6 bases). Between the trimmed V and J ends, which lost 6 bases and 0 bases, there was a span of 14 bases. In germline, CDR1 is MNHNS, CDR2 SASEGT. CDR3 length: 15 residues. In DNA form, the CDR3 reads TGTGCCAGCAGCGAAATGGGACAATTGAACACTGAAGCTTTCTTT. Translating it yields CASSEMGQLNTEAFF.